This T cell receptor (beta chain) was observed in a study of cytomegalovirus exposure and HLA in healthy donors. Study-level findings and limits: Most CMV-associated TCR beta chains appeared HLA-restricted in a later analysis.

This clone has only a few counts. Its target is not known. V lost 6 bases to trimming and J lost 3 bases, with 15 bases between them. This CDR3 comprises 14 residues. Germline CDR1 and CDR2: SGHTA and FQGNSA. The primer mix had 60 Vbeta and 13 Jbeta primers. Measured with immunoSEQ multiplex PCR; TCRdb has only the in-frame clones, and not every one. Seen here are under 150,000 clones, around 84% observed once, and the top ten hold less than 3.5%. The sequence was collected from a man aged 45-65 years in good health and CMV-seronegative. The material sequenced was PBMCs. The rearrangement uses TRBV7-2 and TRBJ2-7; D is unresolved. Here the CDR3 reads CASRNLSEIYEQYF. In nucleotides, the CDR3 is TGTGCCAGCAGGAATCTTAGTGAGATCTACGAGCAGTACTTC.